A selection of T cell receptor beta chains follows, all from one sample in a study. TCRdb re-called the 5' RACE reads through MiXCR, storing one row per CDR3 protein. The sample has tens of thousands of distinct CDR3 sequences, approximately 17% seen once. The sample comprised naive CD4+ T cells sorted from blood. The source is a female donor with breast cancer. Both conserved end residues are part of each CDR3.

cdr3_aa: CASSSWGAVNNEQFF
j_call: TRBJ2-1
v_call: TRBV5-4

cdr3_aa: CASSEGVGSNQPQHF
j_call: TRBJ1-5
v_call: TRBV9

cdr3_aa: CATGTAGLYEQYF
j_call: TRBJ2-7
v_call: TRBV24-1

cdr3_aa: CAGSSTSDRGGGYGYTF
j_call: TRBJ1-2
v_call: TRBV7-9

cdr3_aa: CATSRSKTYNEQFF
j_call: TRBJ2-1
v_call: TRBV15

cdr3_aa: CASSPARGDAPLHF
j_call: TRBJ1-6
v_call: TRBV6-5

cdr3_aa: CASREDSDNEQFF
j_call: TRBJ2-1
v_call: TRBV6-1

cdr3_aa: CASSLAGPSRETQYF
j_call: TRBJ2-5
v_call: TRBV7-9

cdr3_aa: CASSSSGGGWNEQFF
j_call: TRBJ2-1
v_call: TRBV28

cdr3_aa: CSAIDRVEKLFF
j_call: TRBJ1-4
v_call: TRBV29-1

cdr3_aa: CASSTWGAKNIQYF
j_call: TRBJ2-4
v_call: TRBV6-8

cdr3_aa: CSVAQGAGGYTF
j_call: TRBJ1-2
v_call: TRBV29-1

cdr3_aa: CASSLGGHNEQFF
j_call: TRBJ2-1
v_call: TRBV5-1

cdr3_aa: CASSRGGGRAPDTQYF
j_call: TRBJ2-3
v_call: TRBV7-2

cdr3_aa: CASSDGRLLKTQYF
j_call: TRBJ2-5
v_call: TRBV5-1

cdr3_aa: CSVGKAGGRETQYF
j_call: TRBJ2-5
v_call: TRBV29-1

cdr3_aa: CASSLGLRSYEQYF
j_call: TRBJ2-7
v_call: TRBV7-2

cdr3_aa: CSATTRVGFMNTEAFF
j_call: TRBJ1-1
v_call: TRBV20-1

cdr3_aa: CASSPETGGKQFF
j_call: TRBJ2-1
v_call: TRBV11-2

cdr3_aa: CASRPTGRDEQYF
j_call: TRBJ2-7
v_call: TRBV5-1

cdr3_aa: CASSLPGAGVQETQYF
j_call: TRBJ2-5
v_call: TRBV28

cdr3_aa: CASSRTPGLAGVVDTQYF
j_call: TRBJ2-3
v_call: TRBV4-1

cdr3_aa: CSVEGQGASNYGYTF
j_call: TRBJ1-2
v_call: TRBV29-1